The next 6 T cell receptor beta chains were all read from a single sample in a study of blood T cell repertoires in COVID-19. The table came from immunoSEQ multiplex PCR; TCRdb's copy has only in-frame clones and leaves some out. The data hold approximately 6,600 clones, with 80% to 90% observed a single time. Sequencing used peripheral blood. Receptors originate from an elderly man with active COVID-19.

J is TRBJ2-5 and V is TRBV3-1 (or the pseudogene TRBV3-2); tentatively, D is TRBD2 (6 bases). The germline V and J ends were trimmed by 4 bases and 9 bases, with 12 bases remaining between them. This CDR3 spans 12 amino acids. The germline V gene has CDR1 LGHDT and CDR2 YNNKEL (reference sequence). This CDR3 is CASSPSTGAQYF. Written as DNA, the CDR3 is TGTGCCAGCAGCCCATCTACGGGGGCCCAGTACTTC.

The V and J genes are TRBV27 and TRBJ2-7; 8 nucleotides line up with TRBD1. The CDR3 contains 14 residues. The germline gives CDR1 MNHEY, CDR2 SMNVEV (reference sequence). The junction had 10 bases not matched to a gene; V was cut back by 6 bases and J by 6 bases. CDR3 coding DNA: TGTGCCAGCAGCCCACAGGGGGACGGGGCCGAGCAGTACTTC. Translated, it gives CASSPQGDGAEQYF.

The chain has TRBV7-9 and TRBJ2-7, with 8 bases identical to TRBD2. This CDR3 has 15 amino acids. The ends lost 6 bases at V and 4 bases at J; junction bases unmatched: 11. The V gene's germline CDR1 is SEHNR and CDR2 FQNEAQ (reference sequence). This CDR3 is CASRHPGLARYEQYF. The CDR3 bases are TGTGCCAGCAGACATCCCGGACTAGCAAGATACGAGCAGTACTTC. The variable domain in full, with the rest retrieved from reference TRBV7-9 and TRBJ2-7, is DTGVSQNPRHKITKRGQNVTFRCDPISEHNRLYWYRQTLGQGPEFLTYFQNEAQLEKSRLLSDRFSAERPKGSFSTLEIQRTEQGDSAMYLCASRHPGLARYEQYFGPGTRLTVT.

V is TRBV2 and J is TRBJ2-1; 14 nucleotides align to TRBD2. This CDR3 comprises 15 residues. Germline V gives CDR1 SNHLY, CDR2 FYNNEI. V was pared by 6 bases and J by 7 bases, with 5 bases of the junction left unmatched. For the CDR3, the DNA is TGTGCCAGCAGCGGACTAGCGGGAGGAGGGAATGAGCAGTTCTTC. Translated: CASSGLAGGGNEQFF. Full variable domain (missing parts from reference TRBV2 and TRBJ2-1): EPEVTQTPSHQVTQMGQEVILRCVPISNHLYFYWYRQILGQKVEFLVSFYNNEISEKSEIFDDQFSVERPDGSNFTLKIRSTKLEDSAMYFCASSGLAGGGNEQFFGPGTRLTVL.

V gene TRBV29-1 combines with J gene TRBJ2-1; weak D call: TRBD1 (5 bases). Germline CDR1 is SQVTM and CDR2 is ANQGSEA. CDR3 size: 12 residues. The CDR3 reads CSVDIARNEQFF. CDR3 nucleotides: TGCAGTGTGGACATCGCCCGGAATGAGCAGTTCTTC.

V and J are TRBV3-1 (or the pseudogene TRBV3-2) and TRBJ2-1, with D perhaps matching TRBD2 (5 bases). CDR3 size: 13 residues. Germline V gene lookup returns CDR1 LGHDT and CDR2 YNNKEL (reference sequence). With 1 base removed from V and 9 bases from J, the gap between germline ends came to 10 bases. CDR3 sequence reads: CASSQALRGEQFF. DNA for the CDR3: TGTGCCAGCAGCCAAGCCCTACGGGGTGAGCAGTTCTTC.